This T cell receptor beta chain stems from a study of human thymus T cells (dated by TCRdb to about 2020). Context from the whole study: The study used 7 or 8 infant thymus samples plus four related peripheral blood samples to characterize TCR alpha and beta repertoires. Donor ages ranged from about 6 to 244 days, and the cohort comprised roughly six male and two female infants.

Study-wide conclusions, independent of this receptor: V and J gene segment usage appeared biased in both thymic and peripheral blood repertoires. On average, roughly 740,000 unique TCRB clonotypes were obtained from thymus samples, compared with 75,000 to 90,000 from blood samples.

In Finland, the donors were immunologically healthy infants who were having open corrective cardiac surgery for congenital heart defects. For four of the eight donors, a small roughly 0.5-1 mL aliquot of peripheral blood was collected during surgery. For blood samples, genomic DNA was extracted from all available leukocytes instead of from a fixed number of cells. ACK lysis buffer was used to remove erythrocytes from the blood, and the remaining leukocytes were kept as pellets at -70 degrees C. A QIAsymphony instrument was used to extract genomic DNA from frozen cell pellets. The immunoSEQ multiplex PCR assay was used to amplify the TCRB and TCRAD loci from a standardized quantity of quality-controlled genomic DNA. The amplicons covered the V(D)J region and were long enough to include the CDR3 and to identify the V and J genes. Amplicon sequencing was performed on an Illumina platform through the commercial immunoSEQ service. The paper's processing steps were these. Corrections for primer bias and sequencing errors followed previously described methods, while TCRAD and TCRB definitions were based on the IMGT database. Analysis of the repertoires was done with immunoSEQ Analyzer 3.0 and VDJTools and included basic statistics, V/J segment usage, diversity estimates, rarefaction and pairwise overlap. To estimate diversity, the Chao1, ChaoE, Efron-Thisted, Shannon and inverse Simpson indices were applied, and diversity was also estimated on datasets down-sampled to the smallest sample. Repertoire overlap used strict matching of CDR3 nucleotide sequence, V gene and J gene, with Jaccard-based multidimensional scaling clustering. Entries here come from immuneACCESS through TCRdb and include only in-frame sequences with V and J called. Some clones fail to appear in such tables; in the studies checked, an unresolved V gene covers under half of the shortfall, and the cause of the remainder is unknown. Clone size and the V and J calls come from that table; the DNA yielded D and trimming. The table for this sample lists some 50,000 clones; around 95% of them were counted only once. The ten largest account for approximately 0.17% of the sample.

With respect to this clone: No antigen is known for it. Base qualities are not at hand, and no much larger clone is one base apart.

Germline trimming: 5 bases from V, 4 bases from J; junction bases outside gene matches: 4. Measured from the cysteine to the phenylalanine, the CDR3 is 14 residues long. The read is trimmed to its CDR3 DNA, 42 bases read in frame from base 1. CDR1 and CDR2 were assigned from the germline V gene as MGHRA and YSYEKL. The rearranged segments are TRBV4-1 and TRBJ2-7; 11 of the junction bases match TRBD2. The sequence came from a girl less than two years old with a congenital heart defect but otherwise immunologically healthy. The sequenced sample was blood. DNA sequence: TGCGCCAGCAGCGACGGGACTAGCGGTTACGAGCAGTACTTC. Its translation reads: CASSDGTSGYEQYF.